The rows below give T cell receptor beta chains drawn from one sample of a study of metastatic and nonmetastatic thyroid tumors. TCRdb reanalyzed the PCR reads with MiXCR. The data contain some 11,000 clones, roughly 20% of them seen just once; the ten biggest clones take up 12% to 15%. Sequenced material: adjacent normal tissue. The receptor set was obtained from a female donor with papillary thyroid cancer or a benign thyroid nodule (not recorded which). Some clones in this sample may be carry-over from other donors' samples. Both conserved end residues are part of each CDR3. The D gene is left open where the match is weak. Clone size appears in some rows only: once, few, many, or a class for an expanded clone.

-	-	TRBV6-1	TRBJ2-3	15	CASLRTPSPTDTQYF	TGTGCCAGCCTGAGGACCCCCTCACCCACAGATACGCAGTATTTT
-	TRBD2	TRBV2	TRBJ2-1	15	CASRRASGRDNEQFF	TGTGCCAGCAGGAGAGCTAGCGGGAGAGACAATGAGCAGTTCTTC
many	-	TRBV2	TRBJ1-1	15	CASSETAGEVTEAFF	TGTGCCAGCAGTGAAACCGCAGGGGAGGTCACTGAAGCTTTCTTT
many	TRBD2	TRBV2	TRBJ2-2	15	CASRRERGNTGELFF	TGTGCCAGCAGACGGGAGCGGGGGAACACCGGGGAGCTGTTTTTT
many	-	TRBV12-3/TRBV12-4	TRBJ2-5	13	CASSLSGAGTQYF	TGTGCCAGCAGTTTATCAGGGGCCGGGACCCAGTACTTC
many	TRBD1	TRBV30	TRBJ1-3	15	CAWSPRQGLGNTIYF	TGTGCCTGGAGCCCAAGACAGGGGCTGGGAAACACCATATATTTT
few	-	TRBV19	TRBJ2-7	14	CASSIGIRAYEQYF	TGTGCCAGTAGTATTGGCATACGGGCCTACGAGCAGTACTTC
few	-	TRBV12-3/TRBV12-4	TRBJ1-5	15	CASSRLDTGNQPQHF	TGTGCCAGCAGTCGCCTGGACACGGGCAATCAGCCCCAGCATTTT
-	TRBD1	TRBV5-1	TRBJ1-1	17	CASSLVGTGGGNTEAFF	TGCGCCAGCAGCTTGGTCGGGACAGGGGGCGGGAACACTGAAGCTTTCTTT
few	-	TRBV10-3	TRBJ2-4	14	CAISETMAKNIQYF	TGTGCCATCAGTGAGACGATGGCCAAAAACATTCAGTACTTC
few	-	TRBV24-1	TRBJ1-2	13	CATGSDTVSGYTF	TGTGCCACCGGAAGCGACACGGTCTCTGGCTACACCTTC
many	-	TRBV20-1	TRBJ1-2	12	CSASRTDYGYTF	TGCAGTGCTAGTAGGACAGACTATGGCTACACCTTC
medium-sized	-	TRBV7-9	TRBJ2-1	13	CASSLAQGSEQFF	TGTGCCAGCAGCTTAGCCCAGGGGAGTGAGCAGTTCTTC
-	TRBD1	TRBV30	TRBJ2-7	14	CAWSVSGTAYEQYF	TGTGCCTGGAGTGTTTCCGGGACAGCTTACGAGCAGTACTTC
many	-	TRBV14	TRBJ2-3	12	CASSFVADTQYF	TGTGCCAGCAGCTTCGTAGCAGATACGCAGTATTTT
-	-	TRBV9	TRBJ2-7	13	CASSVGEAYEQYF	TGTGCCAGCAGCGTAGGTGAGGCCTACGAGCAGTACTTC
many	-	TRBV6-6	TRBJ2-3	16	CASSYSPSTGTDTQYF	TGTGCCAGCAGTTACTCACCATCGACAGGCACAGATACGCAGTATTTT
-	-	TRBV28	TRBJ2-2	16	CASSPSAGRNTGELFF	TGTGCCAGCAGCCCCTCCGCAGGGCGAAACACCGGGGAGCTGTTTTTT
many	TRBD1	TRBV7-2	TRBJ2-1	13	CASSRDSARGQFF	TGTGCCAGCAGCCGGGACAGTGCCAGAGGGCAGTTCTTC